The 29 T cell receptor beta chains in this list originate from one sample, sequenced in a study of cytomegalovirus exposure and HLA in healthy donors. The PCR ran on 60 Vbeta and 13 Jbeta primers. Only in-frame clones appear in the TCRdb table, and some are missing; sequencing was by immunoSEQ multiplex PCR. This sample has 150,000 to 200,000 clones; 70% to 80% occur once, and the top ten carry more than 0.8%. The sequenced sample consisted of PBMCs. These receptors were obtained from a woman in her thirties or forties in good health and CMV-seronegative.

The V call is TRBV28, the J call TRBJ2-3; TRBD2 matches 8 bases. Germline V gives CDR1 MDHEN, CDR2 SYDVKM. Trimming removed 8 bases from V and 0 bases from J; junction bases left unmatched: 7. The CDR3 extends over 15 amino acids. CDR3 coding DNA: TGTGCCAGCGGCGGGTTAGCGGGAAGCACAGATACGCAGTATTTT. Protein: CASGGLAGSTDTQYF.

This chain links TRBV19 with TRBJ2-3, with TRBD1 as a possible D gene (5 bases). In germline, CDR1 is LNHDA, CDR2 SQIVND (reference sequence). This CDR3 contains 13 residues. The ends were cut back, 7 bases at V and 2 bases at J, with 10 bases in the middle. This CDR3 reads CASTPDNTDTQYF. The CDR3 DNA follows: TGTGCCAGTACCCCGGACAACACAGATACGCAGTATTTT.

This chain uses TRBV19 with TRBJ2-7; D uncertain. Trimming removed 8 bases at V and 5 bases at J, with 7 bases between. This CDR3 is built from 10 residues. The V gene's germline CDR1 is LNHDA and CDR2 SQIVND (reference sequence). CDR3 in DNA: TGTGCCAGTGGCAACGACGAGCAGTACTTC. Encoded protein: CASGNDEQYF.

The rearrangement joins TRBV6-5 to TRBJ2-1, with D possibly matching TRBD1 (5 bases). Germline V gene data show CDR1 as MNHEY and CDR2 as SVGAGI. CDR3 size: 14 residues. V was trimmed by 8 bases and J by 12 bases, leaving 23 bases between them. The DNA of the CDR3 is TGTGCCAGCCACCCACCTGGGGCTTTCTGGGTGCAGTTCTTC. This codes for CASHPPGAFWVQFF.

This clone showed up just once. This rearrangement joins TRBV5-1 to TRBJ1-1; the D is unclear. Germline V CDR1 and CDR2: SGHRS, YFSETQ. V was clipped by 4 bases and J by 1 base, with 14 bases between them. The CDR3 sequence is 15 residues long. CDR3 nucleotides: TGCGCCAGCAGCCGAACCCTTAGTAAGAACACTGAAGCTTTCTTT. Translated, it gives CASSRTLSKNTEAFF.

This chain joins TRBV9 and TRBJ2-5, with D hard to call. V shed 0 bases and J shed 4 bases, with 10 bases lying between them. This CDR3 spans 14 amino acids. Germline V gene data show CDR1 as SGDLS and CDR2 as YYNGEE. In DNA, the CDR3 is TGTGCCAGCAGCGTAGGACAAACCCGAGAGACCCAGTACTTC. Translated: CASSVGQTRETQYF.

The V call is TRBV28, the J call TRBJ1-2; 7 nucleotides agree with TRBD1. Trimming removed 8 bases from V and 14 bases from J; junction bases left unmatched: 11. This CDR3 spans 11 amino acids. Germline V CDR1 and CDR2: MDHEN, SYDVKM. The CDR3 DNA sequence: TGTGCCAGCCGATCTCAGGGGGTTTGGACCTTC. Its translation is CASRSQGVWTF.

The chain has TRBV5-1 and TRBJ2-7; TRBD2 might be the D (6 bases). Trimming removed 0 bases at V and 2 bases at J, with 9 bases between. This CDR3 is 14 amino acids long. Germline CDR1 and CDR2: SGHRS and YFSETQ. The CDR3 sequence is CASSLAGLTYEQYF. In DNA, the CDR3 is TGCGCCAGCAGCTTGGCGGGACTGACCTACGAGCAGTACTTC.

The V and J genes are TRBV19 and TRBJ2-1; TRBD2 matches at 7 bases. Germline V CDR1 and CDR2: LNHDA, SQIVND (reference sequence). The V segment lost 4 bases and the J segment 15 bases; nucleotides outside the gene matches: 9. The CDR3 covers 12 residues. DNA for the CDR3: TGTGCCAGTAGTACAGGGAAGCGGGAATTGTTCTTC. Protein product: CASSTGKRELFF.

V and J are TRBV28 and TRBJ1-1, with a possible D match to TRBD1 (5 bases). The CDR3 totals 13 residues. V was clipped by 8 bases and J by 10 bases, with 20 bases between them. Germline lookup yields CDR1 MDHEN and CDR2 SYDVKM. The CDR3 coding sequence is TGTGCCAGCCTATCTCCGGACCGGACAATAGCTTTCTTT. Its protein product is CASLSPDRTIAFF.

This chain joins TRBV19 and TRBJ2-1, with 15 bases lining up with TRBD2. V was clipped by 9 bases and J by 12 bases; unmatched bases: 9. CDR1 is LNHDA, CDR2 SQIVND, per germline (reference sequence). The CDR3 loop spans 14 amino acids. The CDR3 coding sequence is TGTGCCAGCTCGGGGGGACTAGCGGGAGGCGCGCAGTTCTTC. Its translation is CASSGGLAGGAQFF.

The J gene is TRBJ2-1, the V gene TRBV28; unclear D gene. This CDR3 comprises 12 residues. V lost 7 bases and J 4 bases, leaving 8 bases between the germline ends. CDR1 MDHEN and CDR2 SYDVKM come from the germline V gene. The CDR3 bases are TGTGCCAGCATCTCCTTATACAATGAGCAGTTCTTC. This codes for CASISLYNEQFF.

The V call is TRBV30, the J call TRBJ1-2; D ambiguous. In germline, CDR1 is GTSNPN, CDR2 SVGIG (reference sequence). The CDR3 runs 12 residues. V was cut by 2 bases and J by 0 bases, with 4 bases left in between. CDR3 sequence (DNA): TGTGCCTGGAGTAGCCCTAACTATGGCTACACCTTC. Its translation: CAWSSPNYGYTF.

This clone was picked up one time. CDR3 amino acids: CASSELGTGGSYNEQFF. As DNA, the CDR3 is TGTGCCAGCAGTGAACTTGGGACAGGGGGTTCCTACAATGAGCAGTTCTTC. The rearrangement joins TRBV6-1 to TRBJ2-1; 11 nucleotides line up with TRBD1. The CDR3 loop spans 17 amino acids. Germline V lookup: CDR1 MNHNS, CDR2 SASEGT. The V gene end was trimmed by 2 bases and the J gene end by 1 base; junction bases not matched to a gene: 4.

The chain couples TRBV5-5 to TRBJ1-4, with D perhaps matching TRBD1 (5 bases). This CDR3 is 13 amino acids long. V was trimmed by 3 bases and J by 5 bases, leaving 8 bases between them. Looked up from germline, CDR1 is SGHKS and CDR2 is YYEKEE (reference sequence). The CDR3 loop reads CASSSWGNEKLFF. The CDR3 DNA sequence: TGTGCCAGCAGCTCCTGGGGCAATGAAAAACTGTTTTTT. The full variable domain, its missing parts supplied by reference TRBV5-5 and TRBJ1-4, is DAGVTQSPTHLIKTRGQQVTLRCSPISGHKSVSWYQQVLGQGPQFIFQYYEKEERGRGNFPDRFSARQFPNYSSELNVNALLLGDSALYLCASSSWGNEKLFFGSGTQLSVL.

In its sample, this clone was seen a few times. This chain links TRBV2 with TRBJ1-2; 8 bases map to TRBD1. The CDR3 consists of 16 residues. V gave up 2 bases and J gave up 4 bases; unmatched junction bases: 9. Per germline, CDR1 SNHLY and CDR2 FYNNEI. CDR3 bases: TGTGCCAGCAGTGAATGGGGTCCGACAGGGGTCTATGGCTACACCTTC. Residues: CASSEWGPTGVYGYTF.

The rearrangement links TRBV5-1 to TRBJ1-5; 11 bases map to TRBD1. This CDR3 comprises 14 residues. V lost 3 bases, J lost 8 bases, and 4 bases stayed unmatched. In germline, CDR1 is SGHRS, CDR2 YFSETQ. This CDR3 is CASSSGTGGEPQHF. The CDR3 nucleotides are TGCGCCAGCAGCTCCGGGACAGGGGGGGAGCCCCAGCATTTT.

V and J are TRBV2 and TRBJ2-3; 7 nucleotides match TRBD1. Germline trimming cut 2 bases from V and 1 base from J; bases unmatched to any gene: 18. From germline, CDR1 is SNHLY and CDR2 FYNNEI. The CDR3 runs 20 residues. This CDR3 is CASSENLWQGEGTGTDTQYF. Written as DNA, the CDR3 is TGTGCCAGCAGTGAAAATCTCTGGCAGGGGGAAGGTACGGGCACAGATACGCAGTATTTT.

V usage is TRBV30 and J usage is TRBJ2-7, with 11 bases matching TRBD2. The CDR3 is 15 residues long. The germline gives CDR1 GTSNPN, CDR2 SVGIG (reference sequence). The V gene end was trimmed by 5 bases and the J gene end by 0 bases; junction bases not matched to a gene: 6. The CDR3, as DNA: TGTGCCTGGGAGTCTAGCGGGAGGAGCTCCTACGAGCAGTACTTC. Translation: CAWESSGRSSYEQYF.

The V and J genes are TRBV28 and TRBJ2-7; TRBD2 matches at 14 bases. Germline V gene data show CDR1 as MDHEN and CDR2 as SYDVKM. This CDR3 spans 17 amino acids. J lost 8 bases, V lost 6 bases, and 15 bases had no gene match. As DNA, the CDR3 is TGTGCCAGCAGCCTTACCCCAGGGACTAGCGGGAGTCCTCAGCAGTACTTC. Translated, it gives CASSLTPGTSGSPQQYF.

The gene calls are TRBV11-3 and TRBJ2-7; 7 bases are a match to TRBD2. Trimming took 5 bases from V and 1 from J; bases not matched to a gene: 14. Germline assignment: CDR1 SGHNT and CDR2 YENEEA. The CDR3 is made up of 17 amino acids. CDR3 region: CASSLGGGGLGSYEQYF. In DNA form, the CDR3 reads TGTGCCAGCAGCCTCGGTGGGGGAGGGCTTGGGTCCTACGAGCAGTACTTC.

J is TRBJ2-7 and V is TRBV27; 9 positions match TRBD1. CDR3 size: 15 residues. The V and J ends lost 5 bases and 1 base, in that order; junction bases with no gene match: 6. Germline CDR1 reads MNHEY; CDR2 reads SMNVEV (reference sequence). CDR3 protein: CASSPRGQGSYEQYF. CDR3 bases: TGTGCCAGCAGTCCCCGGGGACAGGGATCCTACGAGCAGTACTTC.

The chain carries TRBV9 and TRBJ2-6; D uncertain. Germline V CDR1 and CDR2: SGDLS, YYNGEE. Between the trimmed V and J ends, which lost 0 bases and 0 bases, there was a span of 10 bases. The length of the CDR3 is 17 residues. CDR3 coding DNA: TGTGCCAGCAGCGTAGCTACTCGAGGCTCTGGGGCCAACGTCCTGACTTTC. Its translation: CASSVATRGSGANVLTF.

CDR3 sequence: CASRPGLPYEQFF. CDR3 DNA: TGTGCCAGCAGGCCGGGACTACCCTATGAGCAGTTCTTC. The rearrangement uses TRBV27 and TRBJ2-1; TRBD2 agrees at 7 bases. The trim removed 6 bases at V and 8 bases at J, leaving 7 bases unmatched. The CDR3 is 13 amino acids. From germline, CDR1 is MNHEY and CDR2 SMNVEV (reference sequence).

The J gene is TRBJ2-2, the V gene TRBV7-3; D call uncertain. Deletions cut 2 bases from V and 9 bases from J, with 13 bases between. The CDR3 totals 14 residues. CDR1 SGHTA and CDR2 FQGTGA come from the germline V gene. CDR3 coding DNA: TGTGCCAGCAGCTTAGATCGGAGTCGTAGGGAGCTGTTTTTT. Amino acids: CASSLDRSRRELFF.

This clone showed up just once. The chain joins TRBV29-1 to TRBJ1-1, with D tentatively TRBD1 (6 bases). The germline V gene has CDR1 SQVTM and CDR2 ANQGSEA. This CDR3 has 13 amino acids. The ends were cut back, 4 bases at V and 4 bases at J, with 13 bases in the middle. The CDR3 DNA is TGCAGCGTTGGACAGGTCGTAGCCACTGAAGCTTTCTTT. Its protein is CSVGQVVATEAFF.

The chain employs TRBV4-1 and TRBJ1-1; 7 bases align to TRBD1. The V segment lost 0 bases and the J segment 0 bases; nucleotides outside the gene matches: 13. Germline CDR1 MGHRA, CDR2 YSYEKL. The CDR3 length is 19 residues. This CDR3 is CASSQDGNRGKGVNTEAFF. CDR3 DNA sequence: TGCGCCAGCAGCCAAGATGGGAACAGGGGTAAGGGGGTGAACACTGAAGCTTTCTTT.

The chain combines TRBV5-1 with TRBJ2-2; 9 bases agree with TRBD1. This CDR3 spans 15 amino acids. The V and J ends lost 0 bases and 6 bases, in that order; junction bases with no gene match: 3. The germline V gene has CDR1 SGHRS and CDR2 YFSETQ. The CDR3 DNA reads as TGCGCCAGCAGCTTGGTGGGACAGGGATCCGGGGAGCTGTTTTTT. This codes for CASSLVGQGSGELFF. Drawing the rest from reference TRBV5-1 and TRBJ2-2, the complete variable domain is KAGVTQTPRYLIKTRGQQVTLSCSPISGHRSVSWYQQTPGQGLQFLFEYFSETQRNKGNFPGRFSGRQFSNSRSEMNVSTLELGDSALYLCASSLVGQGSGELFFGEGSRLTVL.

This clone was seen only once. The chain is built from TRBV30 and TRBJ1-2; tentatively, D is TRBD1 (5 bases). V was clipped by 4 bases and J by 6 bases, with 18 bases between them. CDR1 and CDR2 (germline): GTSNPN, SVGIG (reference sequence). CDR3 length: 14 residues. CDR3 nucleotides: TGTGCCTGGACTCTAAGGGAGGGGCGGGATGGCTACACCTTC. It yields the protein CAWTLREGRDGYTF.